This TCR beta chain derives from a study of blood T cell repertoires in COVID-19. Overall study context: The analysed material was cDNA or gDNA that came from T cells, B-cell-depleted T cells, or PBMCs.

This table comes from immunoSEQ multiplex PCR, and its TCRdb copy is limited to in-frame clones, with some not included. Among about 40,000 clones listed, roughly four fifths were seen once. In germline, CDR1 is SGDLS, CDR2 YYNGEE. The V end lost 6 bases, the J end lost 3 bases, and 12 bases lay between the germline ends. CDR3 length: 14 residues. The chain recombines TRBV9 with TRBJ1-4; D might be TRBD1 (6 bases). This clonotype was obtained from a woman between 65 and 79 years old with acute or convalescent COVID-19. The material sequenced was peripheral blood. The CDR3 protein is CASTRTVANEKLFF. CDR3 coding DNA: TGTGCCAGCACCAGGACAGTGGCTAATGAAAAACTGTTTTTT. Variable domain in full (rest from reference TRBV9 and TRBJ1-4): DSGVTQTPKHLITATGQRVTLRCSPRSGDLSVYWYQQSLDQGLQFLIQYYNGEERAKGNILERFSAQQFPDLHSELNLSSLELGDSALYFCASTRTVANEKLFFGSGTQLSVL.